This T cell receptor beta chain came from a study of T cell repertoires in cytomegalovirus infection. Study in general: A matching HLA type, together with CMV infection, was signaled by public TCR beta signatures.

TCRdb recomputed calls from the reads with MiXCR, one row per CDR3 protein. In the table there are roughly 600,000 distinct CDR3 sequences, about 24% of which are singletons. This clonotype showed up just a few times. Its antigen is as yet unknown. The study's findings and limits: Identification of carriers of CMV plus the relevant HLA was performed using cumulative public TCR beta family frequency. Clonotypes of TCR beta that were HLA-C-restricted and CMV-specific dominated the ex vivo response.

The sequenced sample consisted of CD8+ T cells from PBMCs. This clonotype was obtained from a human donor in good health (CMV status not recorded). Some clones in this sample may be carry-over from other donors' samples.

The CDR3 DNA follows: TGTGCCAGCAGGTCCACACAGGGCCCTCTCGTCTACGAGCAGTACGTC. This sequence encodes CASRSTQGPLVYEQYV. V is TRBV12-3 or TRBV12-4 and J is TRBJ2-7; possible D gene TRBD1, 6 bases. The CDR3 length is 16 residues. Trimming removed 6 bases at V and 3 bases at J, with 21 bases between.